The 16 T cell receptor beta chains listed next were all sequenced from one sample in a study of shared clonotypes between healthy human individuals. TCRdb keeps only in-frame clones here, not all; method: immunoSEQ multiplex PCR. The table includes some 900,000 clones, over 75% detected once. Sequencing used memory CD4+ T cells sorted from blood. Subset meaning: CD45RA-negative fraction. These receptors were collected from a man aged 18 to 29 in good health.

This clone showed up just once. The chain couples TRBV25-1 to TRBJ1-4; D is perhaps TRBD1 (6 bases). From germline, CDR1 is MGHDK and CDR2 SYGVNS. Trimming pared 8 bases from V and 8 bases from J, leaving 15 bases between. The CDR3 contains 13 residues. The CDR3 sequence: CASGGVRGEKLFF. The CDR3 DNA sequence: TGTGCCAGCGGGGGGGTCAGGGGAGAAAAACTGTTTTTT.

The chain employs TRBV18 and TRBJ2-7; D might be TRBD1 (5 bases). The V end lost 3 bases, the J end lost 2 bases, and 11 bases lay between the germline ends. Germline V gene lookup returns CDR1 KGHSH and CDR2 LQKENI. The CDR3 has 14 residues. CDR3 in amino acids: CASSPAQGTYEQYF. The CDR3 DNA sequence: TGTGCCAGCTCACCTGCCCAGGGTACCTACGAGCAGTACTTC.

The rearrangement links TRBV18 to TRBJ1-1, with D possibly being TRBD1 (6 bases). This CDR3 is 15 amino acids long. Germline CDR1 and CDR2: KGHSH and LQKENI. Deletions cut 6 bases from V and 0 bases from J, with 14 bases between. The CDR3 nucleotides read TGTGCCAGCTCCCTTGGGGGCCGCGTGAACACTGAAGCTTTCTTT. Translated, it gives CASSLGGRVNTEAFF. The full variable domain, in which reference TRBV18 and TRBJ1-1 provide the parts outside the CDR3, is NAGVMQNPRHLVRRRGQEARLRCSPMKGHSHVYWYRQLPEEGLKFMVYLQKENIIDESGMPKERFSAEFPKEGPSILRIQQVVRGDSAAYFCASSLGGRVNTEAFFGQGTRLTVV.

The V and J genes are TRBV28 and TRBJ1-2; D is uncertain. CDR3 size: 12 residues. CDR1 MDHEN and CDR2 SYDVKM come from the germline V gene. Trimming stripped 6 bases from V and 7 bases from J, with 12 bases between. As DNA, the CDR3 is TGTGCCAGCAGGAGCAGGCTGATTGGCTACACCTTC. This encodes CASRSRLIGYTF.

This chain uses TRBV19 with TRBJ1-3; D ambiguous. Germline assignment: CDR1 LNHDA and CDR2 SQIVND (reference sequence). Between the trimmed V and J ends, which lost 7 bases and 0 bases, there was a span of 7 bases. There are 13 residues in the CDR3. The CDR3 sequence: CASTDASGNTIYF. CDR3 sequence (DNA): TGTGCCAGTACCGACGCCTCTGGAAACACCATATATTTT. Drawing the rest from reference TRBV19 and TRBJ1-3, the complete variable domain is DGGITQSPKYLFRKEGQNVTLSCEQNLNHDAMYWYRQDPGQGLRLIYYSQIVNDFQKGDIAEGYSVSREKKESFPLTVTSAQKNPTAFYLCASTDASGNTIYFGEGSWLTVV.

The chain carries TRBV30 and TRBJ2-2; the match to TRBD2 covers 15 bases. V lost 2 bases to trimming and J lost 6 bases; unmatched junction nucleotides: 4. In germline, CDR1 is GTSNPN, CDR2 SVGIG (reference sequence). This CDR3 has 16 residues. The CDR3, as DNA: TGTGCCTGGAGTCCCGGACTAGCGGGAGGGTCCGGGGAGCTGTTTTTT. Translation: CAWSPGLAGGSGELFF.

This chain joins TRBV6-6 and TRBJ2-2; no clear D gene. V lost 4 bases, J lost 2 bases, and 8 bases lay in between. Germline CDR1 is MNHNY and CDR2 is SVGAGI (reference sequence). The CDR3 has 14 residues. CDR3 protein: CASSFDRNTGELFF. The CDR3 DNA reads as TGTGCCAGCAGTTTCGACCGTAACACCGGGGAGCTGTTTTTT.

This clone was counted at least ten times. V usage is TRBV30 and J usage is TRBJ2-1; 7 positions match TRBD1. J lost 6 bases, V lost 2 bases, and 4 bases had no gene match. This CDR3 contains 13 residues. Germline lookup yields CDR1 GTSNPN and CDR2 SVGIG (reference sequence). The CDR3 reads CAWSTGALNEQFF. The CDR3, as DNA: TGTGCCTGGAGTACAGGGGCCCTCAATGAGCAGTTCTTC.

This clone showed up just a few times. The rearrangement links TRBV19 to TRBJ1-6; a possible D gene is TRBD1 (5 bases). Germline loops: CDR1 LNHDA, CDR2 SQIVND (reference sequence). This CDR3 has 15 residues. Trimming took 7 bases from V and 3 from J, leaving 13 bases between them. CDR3 protein: CASTNDQGYNSPLHF. The CDR3 DNA reads TGTGCCAGTACCAATGACCAGGGCTATAATTCACCCCTCCACTTT.

The chain links TRBV6-6 to TRBJ2-6; D gene unclear. V lost 8 bases and J 0 bases, leaving 11 bases between the germline ends. This CDR3 has 15 residues. Looked up from germline, CDR1 is MNHNY and CDR2 is SVGAGI (reference sequence). The CDR3 spells CASLYGISGANVLTF. For the CDR3, the DNA is TGTGCCAGCCTTTATGGGATCTCTGGGGCCAACGTCCTGACTTTC.

This rearrangement joins TRBV4-1 to TRBJ2-1; D is perhaps TRBD1 or TRBD2 (5 bases each). V was pared by 2 bases and J by 1 base, with 18 bases between. CDR1 and CDR2 (germline): MGHRA, YSYEKL. This CDR3 has 18 amino acids. The CDR3 loop is CASSQRAAGTSSYNEQFF. The CDR3 DNA follows: TGCGCCAGCAGCCAACGGGCCGCCGGGACCTCGTCCTACAATGAGCAGTTCTTC.

CDR3 bases: TGTGCCGTGCGTCCAACTAGCGTCTCCTACGAGCAGTACTTC. Protein product: CAVRPTSVSYEQYF. The chain joins TRBV10-3 to TRBJ2-7; TRBD2 matches 7 bases. Germline CDR1 reads ENHRY; CDR2 reads SYGVKD. Trimming at V came to 11 bases and at J to 0 bases, leaving 10 bases not matched to a gene. This CDR3 has 14 residues.

The rearrangement links TRBV10-3 to TRBJ2-2, with D perhaps TRBD2 (6 bases). The germline V gene encodes CDR1 ENHRY and CDR2 SYGVKD. V lost 2 bases to trimming and J lost 5 bases, with 9 bases between them. The CDR3 loop spans 14 amino acids. In DNA, the CDR3 is TGTGCCATCAGTGAGCGGGAGAGAACCGGGGAGCTGTTTTTT. It yields the protein CAISERERTGELFF.

This chain joins TRBV5-3 and TRBJ2-1, with D tentatively TRBD2 (5 bases). TRBV5-3 is noted as an ORF with a role that remains uncertain. The CDR3 length is 15 residues. Trimming cost V 4 bases and J 7 bases, with 18 bases left between them. CDR3 sequence reads: CARSAGLARRNEQFF. CDR3 sequence (DNA): TGTGCCAGAAGCGCGGGCCTGGCAAGAAGGAATGAGCAGTTCTTC.

This clone was counted only a few times. The rearrangement joins TRBV9 to TRBJ2-3; D remains ambiguous. Per germline, CDR1 SGDLS and CDR2 YYNGEE. Trimming took 5 bases from V and 1 from J, leaving 14 bases between them. The CDR3 consists of 15 residues. The CDR3: CASSADTARTDTQYF. The DNA for the CDR3 is TGTGCCAGCAGTGCCGACACCGCCCGCACAGATACGCAGTATTTT.

This chain connects TRBV7-2 to TRBJ2-2; D gene ambiguous. V dropped 3 bases and J dropped 0 bases, with 8 bases sitting between them. The CDR3 has 15 residues. Germline CDR1 is SGHTA and CDR2 is FQGNSA. Here the CDR3 DNA reads TGTGCCAGCAGCTTCATCGCAACGAACACCGGGGAGCTGTTTTTT. Its protein is CASSFIATNTGELFF.